Shown below are 20 T cell receptor beta chains from a single sample sequenced in a study of T cell repertoires in cytomegalovirus infection. TCRdb re-analysed the reads in MiXCR, keeping a single row per CDR3 protein. The sample consists of approximately 81,000 distinct CDR3 sequences, 20% to 30% of them appearing once. No antigen is known for these receptors. Sequencing used CD8+ T cells from cultured PBMCs, obtained from culture after CMV antigen stimulation. These receptor sequences come from a human donor in good health (CMV status not recorded). Some clones in this sample may be carry-over from other donors' samples.

This clonotype was counted at least ten times. V gene TRBV7-9 combines with J gene TRBJ1-1; D gene uncertain. This CDR3 spans 13 amino acids. V was shortened by 4 bases and J by 6 bases, with 12 bases between the two germline ends. The V gene's germline CDR1 is SEHNR and CDR2 FQNEAQ (reference sequence). The CDR3 bases are TGTGCCAGCAGCTCCCGCGAGGGCGCTGAAGCTTTCTTT. It specifies CASSSREGAEAFF. Looking up the rest from reference TRBV7-9 and TRBJ1-1 gives the full variable domain: DTGVSQNPRHKITKRGQNVTFRCDPISEHNRLYWYRQTLGQGPEFLTYFQNEAQLEKSRLLSDRFSAERPKGSFSTLEIQRTEQGDSAMYLCASSSREGAEAFFGQGTRLTVV.

This clonotype was detected a few times. V gene TRBV11-2 combines with J gene TRBJ1-5, with no clear D. The germline V and J ends were trimmed by 0 bases and 4 bases, with 10 bases remaining between them. The CDR3 runs to 15 residues. The germline gives CDR1 SGHAT, CDR2 FQNNGV. The CDR3 sequence: CASSLEMSANQPQHF. In nucleotides, the CDR3 is TGTGCCAGCAGCTTAGAGATGTCAGCTAATCAGCCCCAGCATTTT.

This clonotype was seen many times. The rearrangement links TRBV19 to TRBJ2-1; D is ambiguous. CDR1 is LNHDA and CDR2 is SQIVND in the germline V gene (reference sequence). The CDR3 sequence is 13 residues long. Trimming removed 3 bases from V and 5 bases from J, with 8 bases in between. In nucleotides, the CDR3 is TGTGCCAGTAGTATCGGAAGCCACAATGAGCAGTTCTTC. This translates into CASSIGSHNEQFF. The complete variable domain, with remaining parts taken from reference TRBV19 and TRBJ2-1, reads DGGITQSPKYLFRKEGQNVTLSCEQNLNHDAMYWYRQDPGQGLRLIYYSQIVNDFQKGDIAEGYSVSREKKESFPLTVTSAQKNPTAFYLCASSIGSHNEQFFGPGTRLTVL.

The genes are TRBV3-1 and TRBJ1-1; the D is unclear. Germline V gene sequence: CDR1 LGHDT, CDR2 YNNKEL (reference sequence). V lost 4 bases and J 4 bases, leaving 13 bases between the germline ends. This CDR3 spans 14 amino acids. The CDR3 spells CASSPSGGSTEAFF. The CDR3 nucleotides read TGTGCCAGCAGCCCTTCCGGAGGCAGCACTGAAGCTTTCTTT. The full variable domain, completed using reference TRBV3-1 and TRBJ1-1, is DTAVSQTPKYLVTQMGNDKSIKCEQNLGHDTMYWYKQDSKKFLKIMFSYNNKELIINETVPNRFSPKSPDKAHLNLHINSLELGDSAVYFCASSPSGGSTEAFFGQGTRLTVV.

This clonotype has at least ten counts. The gene calls are TRBV12-3 or TRBV12-4 and TRBJ1-1, with D unclear. V was shortened by 4 bases and J by 1 base, with 4 bases between the two germline ends. The CDR3 contains 12 residues. The CDR3 spells CASSYGNTEAFF. DNA of the CDR3: TGTGCCAGCAGTTACGGGAACACTGAAGCTTTCTTT.

Details on this clonotype: One end of the junction does not line up with germline, which may come from a read error. The J gene is TRBJ2-7, the V gene TRBV7-6, with TRBD1 identical over 12 bases. CDR3 length: 16 residues. Germline V gives CDR1 SGHVS, CDR2 FNYEAQ. The CDR3: CASRLGYWDRGRERYF. The CDR3 bases are TGTGCCAGCAGATTAGGCTATTGGGACAGGGGGCGCGAGCGGTACTTC.

This clonotype was detected many times. The rearrangement links TRBV7-2 to TRBJ2-7; 9 bases map to TRBD1. V shed 6 bases and J 0 bases; nucleotides not matched to a gene: 6. CDR3 size: 15 residues. From germline, CDR1 is SGHTA and CDR2 FQGNSA. The DNA of the CDR3 is TGTGCCAGCAGTCCAGGGACAGGGATCTCCTACGAGCAGTACTTC. It is translated as CASSPGTGISYEQYF.

This chain links TRBV5-1 with TRBJ2-7; tentatively, D is TRBD1 (6 bases). The V end lost 5 bases, the J end lost 2 bases, and 14 bases lay between the germline ends. The CDR3 consists of 14 residues. CDR1 and CDR2 (germline): SGHRS, YFSETQ. The CDR3 loop reads CASRPGDITYEQYF. CDR3 coding DNA: TGCGCCAGCAGGCCCGGGGACATTACCTACGAGCAGTACTTC.

This clonotype has at least ten counts. The chain joins TRBV6-1 to TRBJ2-3; the match to TRBD2 covers 8 bases. CDR3 length: 16 amino acids. Per the germline V gene, CDR1 is MNHNS and CDR2 is SASEGT. V was clipped by 3 bases and J by 5 bases; unmatched bases: 10. The CDR3 nucleotides are TGTGCCAGCAGTGAGGTTCCAGCGGGAGTACAAGATACGCAGTATTTT. Translated: CASSEVPAGVQDTQYF.

The chain couples TRBV19 to TRBJ2-1; 10 bases line up with TRBD1. V gave up 5 bases and J gave up 2 bases; unmatched junction bases: 3. Germline V gene lookup returns CDR1 LNHDA and CDR2 SQIVND (reference sequence). This CDR3 region has 15 residues. CDR3 nucleotides: TGTGCCAGTAGTTACGGGACAGGGGCCTACAATGAGCAGTTCTTC. Its translation is CASSYGTGAYNEQFF.

The chain employs TRBV6-1 and TRBJ1-1; D not certain. The CDR3 spans 14 residues. CDR1 MNHNS and CDR2 SASEGT come from the germline V gene. V lost 5 bases, J lost 4 bases, and 14 bases lay in between. The CDR3 DNA reads TGTGCCAGCAGTCCCGGGCCGAGGAGCACTGAAGCTTTCTTT. It codes for CASSPGPRSTEAFF.

The genes are TRBV11-3 and TRBJ1-3; the D is unclear. This CDR3 is built from 13 residues. V gave up 5 bases and J gave up 6 bases, with 11 bases separating them. CDR1 is SGHNT, CDR2 YENEEA, per germline. CDR3: CASSPLVSNTIYF. In nucleotides, the CDR3 is TGTGCCAGCAGCCCCCTGGTCTCAAACACCATATATTTT. Full variable domain (rest looked up from reference TRBV11-3 and TRBJ1-3): EAGVVQSPRYKIIEKKQPVAFWCNPISGHNTLYWYLQNLGQGPELLIRYENEEAVDDSQLPKDRFSAERLKGVDSTLKIQPAELGDSAVYLCASSPLVSNTIYFGEGSWLTVV.

This clonotype has a handful of counts. The chain carries TRBV28 and TRBJ2-7; D remains ambiguous. With 4 bases removed from V and 0 bases from J, the gap between germline ends came to 7 bases. Germline assignment: CDR1 MDHEN and CDR2 SYDVKM. This CDR3 has 13 amino acids. The CDR3, as DNA: TGTGCCAGCAGTTACGAAGGCTCCTACGAGCAGTACTTC. As protein: CASSYEGSYEQYF.

This clonotype was observed a handful of times. This rearrangement joins TRBV27 to TRBJ2-1; D may be TRBD1 or TRBD2 (5 bases each). V was pared by 6 bases and J by 6 bases, with 18 bases between. The germline gives CDR1 MNHEY, CDR2 SMNVEV (reference sequence). The CDR3 has 15 amino acids. The CDR3: CASRPGTGNLNEQFF. CDR3 in DNA: TGTGCCAGCAGGCCGGGGACGGGGAACCTCAATGAGCAGTTCTTC.

In this sample, this clonotype turned up many times. V is TRBV7-2 and J is TRBJ2-1; the D gene is possibly TRBD1 (5 bases). From germline, CDR1 is SGHTA and CDR2 FQGNSA. Trimming removed 1 base at V and 8 bases at J, with 15 bases between. The CDR3 loop spans 15 amino acids. CDR3 protein: CASSLVYRSFDEQFF. CDR3 sequence (DNA): TGTGCCAGCAGCTTAGTGTACAGGTCTTTTGATGAGCAGTTCTTC.

The V and J genes are TRBV19 and TRBJ1-4; TRBD1 might be the D (6 bases). This CDR3 comprises 16 residues. V gave up 3 bases and J gave up 1 base, with 12 bases separating them. Germline lookup yields CDR1 LNHDA and CDR2 SQIVND (reference sequence). In DNA form, the CDR3 reads TGTGCCAGTAGTATTCGGGGGGCCAGAACTAATGAAAAACTGTTTTTT. It specifies CASSIRGARTNEKLFF.

In its sample, this clonotype was seen many times. The rearrangement links TRBV4-1 to TRBJ1-2; possible D gene TRBD1, 5 bases. The V gene lost 0 bases and the J gene lost 4 bases, with 12 bases spanning the gap. The germline gives CDR1 MGHRA, CDR2 YSYEKL. The CDR3 contains 15 residues. CDR3 protein: CASSQEGSGAYGYTF. DNA of the CDR3: TGCGCCAGCAGCCAAGAAGGGAGCGGGGCCTATGGCTACACCTTC.

This clonotype was observed at least ten times. The chain is built from TRBV7-8 and TRBJ2-1; 10 bases agree with TRBD2. Germline values: CDR1 SGHVS, CDR2 FQNEAQ. After removal of 4 bases from V and 4 bases from J, the junction contained 7 bases not matched to a gene. The CDR3 sequence is 16 residues long. This CDR3 is CASSSLAGGGYNEQFF. The DNA for the CDR3 is TGTGCCAGCAGCTCCTTAGCGGGAGGCGGGTACAATGAGCAGTTCTTC.

The chain joins TRBV19 to TRBJ2-5, with D possibly being TRBD1 or TRBD2 (6 bases each). The germline V gene encodes CDR1 LNHDA and CDR2 SQIVND (reference sequence). V lost 10 bases, J lost 3 bases, and 15 bases lay in between. This CDR3 contains 13 residues. Written as DNA, the CDR3 is TGTGCCACCAGGCTGGGGGGCGAAGAGACCCAGTACTTC. It specifies CATRLGGEETQYF.

The chain recombines TRBV12-3 or TRBV12-4 with TRBJ2-7; 9 nucleotides match TRBD1. Trimming took 6 bases from V and 5 from J; bases not matched to a gene: 14. The CDR3 extends over 16 amino acids. DNA of the CDR3: TGTGCCAGCAGCCAGACCCCCGGGACAGGGAGCAACGAGCAGTACTTC. Protein sequence: CASSQTPGTGSNEQYF.